This record concerns one T cell receptor beta chain sequence. What this receptor recognizes is not known. Per-base quality was not reported, and no clone a single base away is much larger than it. The cohort was made up of around 720 healthy bone marrow donors. At the time of sampling, all cohort members were nominally healthy, though unrecorded immune exposures were likely present. The donor tested CMV seronegative, placing the donor among the roughly 400 seronegative members of the cohort. A peripheral blood sample was provided by each donor, and peripheral blood mononuclear cells were used for TCR beta sequencing. The Qiagen DNeasy Blood Extraction Kit was used to extract genomic DNA from the blood cell samples. This entry comes from a study of cytomegalovirus exposure and HLA in healthy donors (dated by TCRdb to 2017 to 2019). About the investigation overall: An earlier analysis of 587 of the donors reported 250 to 350 Gb of sequence data and 117 million unique TCR beta sequences from roughly 180 million T cells. The study was designed to test whether signatures of past pathogen exposure could be identified by cataloging public T cell receptors. The number of donors typed differed by locus, with roughly 629-640 for A, B, C, DRB1 and DQB1, around 500 for DQA1, 600 to 610 for DPA1, and some 450 for DPB1. Several DR-DQ haplotypes were handled as single units for association and clustering because linkage in the cohort was strong. The later analysis used no new phenotypic data to find candidate immune exposures, relying instead on TCR beta sequences and their occurrence across donors. To predict cytomegalovirus infection status, the study combined high-throughput TCR immunosequencing, statistical association of individual TCRs with disease status, and machine learning. Of the roughly 390 genotyped donors, approximately 80% were placed in the genetic ancestry cluster associated with self-reported Caucasian donors. An earlier analysis of a few hundred of the donors applied high-throughput TCR beta sequencing to assess whether each TCR beta V gene segment acted as functional or pseudogenic. Donor age, sex, ethnicity and CMV serostatus were compiled together with the repertoire data. An early release that covered about 600 HLA-typed donors contained about 300 gigabases of sequencing data and 80 million or so unique TCR sequences. A later analysis re-examined previously published TCR beta repertoires from several hundred donors and added high-resolution HLA genotyping to investigate patterns of TCR occurrence. Every discovery cohort repertoire had been produced on one sequencing platform. Across approximately 420 genotyped donors of the cohort, an average of about 250,000 unique TCR beta nucleotide sequences per donor were sequenced, and roughly a sixth of those sequences were non-productive. The T cell repertoires of around 670 subjects were profiled by immunosequencing and related to cytomegalovirus serostatus. A later genetic analysis used genome-wide SNP genotypes for about three fifths of the roughly 700 donors, treating that subset as a discovery cohort. HLA typing covered class I and class II loci at four-digit resolution. A separate validation cohort of roughly 120 different subjects was used in addition to the roughly 620-subject first cohort.

The protocol used for the library was the immunoSEQ multiplex PCR assay. For the multiplex PCR, a mixture combining 60 forward primers for TCR Vbeta segments and 13 reverse primers for TCR Jbeta segments was used. A multiplex PCR assay on genomic DNA amplified the CDR3 region of rearranged TCR beta genes. Amplified TCR beta libraries were sequenced as 87-base-pair reads on the Illumina HiSeq System. The paper's data handling went like this. A later analysis counted about 80 million unique TCR beta chains across the 666 repertoires, and some 11 million of these chains were shared by at least two donors. Raw reads were error-corrected and collapsed into unique sequences with a nearest-neighbor algorithm that merged closely related sequences to remove PCR and sequencing errors. Alignment of CDR3 sequences to IMGT reference sequences was used to assign V, D and J gene segments. Each retained sequence needed at least a six-nucleotide match to both a V gene segment and a J gene segment. Rearrangements were classified as productive when the CDR3 lacked stop codons and remained in frame with V and J, and all other rearrangements were classified as non-productive. Following IMGT convention, CDR3 was defined as the stretch from the second conserved V-encoded cysteine up to the conserved J-encoded phenylalanine. The earlier analysis of about 590 of the donors excluded sequences that lacked an unambiguous match to a single V gene segment. An earlier analysis of approximately 590 of the donors classified V segments as functional when productive rearrangements were above 56.7% and as segregating when the standard deviation between donors was above 5%. A statistical classification framework was developed to diagnose cytomegalovirus status using the catalog of TCR beta chain sequences. A later analysis assigned V and J genes by comparing TCR nucleotide sequences with IMGT/GENE-DB human TR gene sequences. In a later analysis, CDR3 sequences and most-parsimonious VDJ recombination scenarios were assigned using the TCRdist pipeline. In a later analysis, each TCR beta chain was defined by its CDR3 amino acid sequence together with its V-gene family, and reads lacking a unique V-gene family were excluded. In a later analysis, 450 to 600 highly shared, low-generation-probability nucleotide sequences were removed to address suspected cross-contamination and a sequencing artifact. A later analysis calculated a clonal expansion index for each public chain from normalized within-repertoire ranks of inferred template counts. Generation probabilities in a later analysis came from a VDJ recombination model fitted to out-of-frame rearrangements, and those results were checked against IGoR. A later analysis scored TCR-TCR, TCR-HLA and TCR-CMV co-occurrence with hypergeometric tests, applying a repertoire-size bias correction to TCR pairs. False discovery rates were estimated in a later analysis by permuting HLA or CMV assignments 20 times. In a later analysis, co-occurring TCRs were grouped using DBSCAN, with TCRdist sequence similarity added in when clustering inside HLA-allele-positive subsets. Repertoires with fewer than 30,000 or more than 120,000 public chains were left out of co-occurrence clustering, as were a few repertoires with anomalous nucleotide sharing. In TCRdb, the immuneACCESS table is reduced to in-frame sequences with V and J assigned. These tables do not hold every clone; where another copy was compared, an unresolved V gene accounts for under half, and the others remain unexplained. The V and J calls and clone size are taken from that table; D and trimming were inferred from the DNA. The sample table contains about 160,000 clones; only one count was recorded for roughly 80% of them. The ten top clones hold around 13% of the sample.

From a lookup of the germline V gene, CDR1 and CDR2 are SQVTM and ANQGSEA. From its cysteine to its phenylalanine, the CDR3 spans 18 amino acids. The DNA shown is the 54-base CDR3, in frame from base 1. Unmatched junction bases come to 17, with V trimmed by 7 bases and J by 5 bases. The paper's findings and limits, for the study overall: Most TCR sequences were seen in very few donors, while some public TCRs were found in many individuals. The study gave a list of some 150 TCR beta chains associated with cytomegalovirus. The only immune exposure information available for the cohort was CMV serostatus. Specific HLA alleles were associated with 15,000 to 20,000 TCR beta sequences at a false discovery rate of 0.05 in a later analysis. A further reported finding was that TCR beta sequences accurately predicted the HLA-A and HLA-B alleles for most subjects in the first cohort. In a later analysis, HLA-associated TCR beta chains showed more clonal expansion and lower generation probabilities than non-associated chains that were equally common. V-gene and J-gene trimming of TCR beta chains was associated with a missense DCLRE1C variant in a later genetic analysis, and the association was replicated in an independent cohort. In both the original and validation cohorts, the classifier was reported to diagnose cytomegalovirus status with high specificity and sensitivity. In a later analysis, the rate of TCR association differed among HLA loci, with DRB1 alleles having the most associated TCRs and HLA-C alleles having the fewest. Sequencing depth was assumed to be roughly uniform across donors in the presence/absence analyses, though that assumption may not hold. Most CMV-associated TCR beta chains appeared to be HLA-restricted in a later analysis, and the HLA associations seemed to be driven largely by CMV exposure. In an earlier analysis of more than 450 of the donors, most TCR beta V segments were observed in productive rearrangements about 90% or about 30% of the time, broadly matching IMGT annotations. Because some donors lacked HLA typing at each locus, the association tests relied only on the typed subset. In this cohort, only TCR beta chains were sequenced, and detectable features were limited by the absence of alpha or paired-chain data. In a later genetic analysis, fewer N-insertions in productive TCRs were reported among donors in an Asian-associated ancestry cluster than the approximately 630-donor mean. A later analysis reported that several top co-occurrence clusters appeared linked to parvovirus B19, influenza, CMV and Epstein-Barr virus. Because counts were too low, about 18 rarely observed V segments, including chromosome 9 orphons, were left out of the earlier analysis of approximately 500 of the donors. It was suggested by the authors that the approach could potentially be generalized to other disease states and immunological phenotypes. The sequencing pipeline was judged likely to have produced a cluster of highly shared sequence variants as a technical artifact. When HLA alleles, especially DR and DQ, strongly co-occurred, TCR associations were difficult to assign to individual alleles. A few of the identified cytomegalovirus-associated TCR beta chains were confirmed in vitro to be specific for cytomegalovirus antigens. The 87-base-pair reads could not distinguish some IMGT-functional V segments, including TRBV6-2 and TRBV6-3, so those segments were excluded. Linkage disequilibrium might explain the correlated functional status among segregating V segments, but an unknown experimental factor could not be excluded.

Sequencing was carried out using PBMCs. The sequence was collected from a woman aged 45-60 years in good health and CMV-seronegative. The rearrangement joined TRBV29-1 to TRBJ2-1; 13 bases in the junction line up with TRBD2. This receptor has the CDR3 CSAPGLAGRGDTHNEQFF. The nucleotide sequence is TGCAGCGCACCGGGACTAGCGGGAAGGGGGGACACACACAATGAGCAGTTCTTC.